This TCR beta chain was sequenced during a study of post-analysis software for immune sequencing data. Study background: As for disease course, relapsing-remitting, secondary progressive and progressive-relapsing multiple sclerosis were all included.

The TCR beta cDNA libraries contained unique molecular identifiers. Starting from approximately 1 to 10 million T cells, the study yielded about 500,000 cDNA molecules. Using its own MiXCR run on the PCR reads, TCRdb lists one record per CDR3 protein. The sample has about 400,000 distinct CDR3 sequences, around a third seen once; the top ten hold roughly 13%. Study results and limitations: The five TRBV segments detected at higher frequency in patients than in controls included TRBV5-6, TRBV5-1 and TRBV20-1.

The CDR3 is 15 amino acids. Of note for this clonotype: The antigen remains undetermined. An end of the junction differs from the germline gene, which may be a read error.

The chain uses TRBV12-3 or TRBV12-4 and TRBJ2-5; a weak D match, TRBD1 (5 bases). This sequence was found in a girl aged 5 to 17 with multiple sclerosis. Material: blood. CDR3 in amino acids: CASSPNRISQEIQYF. The CDR3 DNA reads as TGTGCCAGCAGTCCTAACAGGATTTCTCAAGAGATCCAGTACTTC.